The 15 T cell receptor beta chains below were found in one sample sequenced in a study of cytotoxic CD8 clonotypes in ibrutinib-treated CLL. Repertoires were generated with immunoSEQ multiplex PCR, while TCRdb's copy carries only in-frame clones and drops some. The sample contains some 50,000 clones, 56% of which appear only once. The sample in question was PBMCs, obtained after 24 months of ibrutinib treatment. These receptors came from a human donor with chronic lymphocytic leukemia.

The CDR3 bases are TGTGCCACCAATCGGGACAGGGTAGAGGCTTACTATGGCTACACCTTC. It yields the protein CATNRDRVEAYYGYTF. The gene calls are TRBV6-6 and TRBJ1-2; the match to TRBD1 covers 9 bases. CDR3 length: 16 amino acids. The germline V gene encodes CDR1 MNHNY and CDR2 SVGAGI (reference sequence). J was trimmed by 3 bases and V by 10 bases; bases with no gene match: 15.

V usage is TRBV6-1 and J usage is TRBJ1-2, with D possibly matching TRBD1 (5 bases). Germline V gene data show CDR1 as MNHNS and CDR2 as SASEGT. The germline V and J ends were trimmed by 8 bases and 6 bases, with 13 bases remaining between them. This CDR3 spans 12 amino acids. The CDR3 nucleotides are TGTGCCAGCCGTAGCGGGGGTCATGGCTACACCTTC. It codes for CASRSGGHGYTF.

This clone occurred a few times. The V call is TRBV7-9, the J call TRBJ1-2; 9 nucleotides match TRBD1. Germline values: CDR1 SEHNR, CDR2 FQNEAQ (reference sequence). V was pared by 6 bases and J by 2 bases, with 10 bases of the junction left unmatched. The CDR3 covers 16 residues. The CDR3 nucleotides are TGTGCCAGCAGGACCGCTGGGACAGGGCTAAACTATGGCTACACCTTC. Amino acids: CASRTAGTGLNYGYTF.

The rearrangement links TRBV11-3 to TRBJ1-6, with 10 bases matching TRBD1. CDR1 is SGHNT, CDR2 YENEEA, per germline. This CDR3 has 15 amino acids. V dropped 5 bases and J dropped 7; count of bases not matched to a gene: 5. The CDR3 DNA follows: TGTGCCAGCAGCCCGTGGGACAGGGGAAATTCACCCCTCCACTTT. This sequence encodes CASSPWDRGNSPLHF.

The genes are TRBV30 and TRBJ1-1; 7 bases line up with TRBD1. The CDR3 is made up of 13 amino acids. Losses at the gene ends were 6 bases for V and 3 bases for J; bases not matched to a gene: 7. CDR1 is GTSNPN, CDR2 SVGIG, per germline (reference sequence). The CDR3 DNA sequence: TGTGCCTGTAGAAGGGGGCGAGACACTGAAGCTTTCTTT. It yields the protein CACRRGRDTEAFF.

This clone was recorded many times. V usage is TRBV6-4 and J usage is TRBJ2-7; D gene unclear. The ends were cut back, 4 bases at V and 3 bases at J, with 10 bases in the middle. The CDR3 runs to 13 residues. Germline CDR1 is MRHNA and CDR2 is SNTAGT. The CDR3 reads CASSVFPGYEQYV. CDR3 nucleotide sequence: TGTGCCAGCAGTGTATTTCCAGGCTACGAGCAGTACGTC.

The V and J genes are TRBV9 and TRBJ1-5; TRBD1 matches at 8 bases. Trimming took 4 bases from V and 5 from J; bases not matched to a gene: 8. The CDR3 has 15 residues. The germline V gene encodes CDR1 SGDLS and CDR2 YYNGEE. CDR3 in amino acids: CASSIRDRIHQPQHF. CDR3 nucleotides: TGTGCCAGCAGCATCCGGGACAGGATACATCAGCCCCAGCATTTT.

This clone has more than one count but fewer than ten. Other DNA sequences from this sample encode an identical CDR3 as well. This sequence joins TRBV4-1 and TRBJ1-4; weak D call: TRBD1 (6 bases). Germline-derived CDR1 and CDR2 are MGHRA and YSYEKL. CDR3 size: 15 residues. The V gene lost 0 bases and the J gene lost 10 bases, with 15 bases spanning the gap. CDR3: CASSQEGRGRGKLFF. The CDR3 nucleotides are TGCGCCAGCAGCCAAGAGGGTCGGGGGCGCGGAAAACTGTTTTTT.

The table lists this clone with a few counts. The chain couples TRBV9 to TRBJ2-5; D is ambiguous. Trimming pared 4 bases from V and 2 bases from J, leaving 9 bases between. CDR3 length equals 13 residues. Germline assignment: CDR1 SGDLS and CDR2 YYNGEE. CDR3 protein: CASSPGSQETQYF. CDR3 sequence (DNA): TGTGCCAGCAGCCCCGGCTCTCAAGAGACCCAGTACTTC.

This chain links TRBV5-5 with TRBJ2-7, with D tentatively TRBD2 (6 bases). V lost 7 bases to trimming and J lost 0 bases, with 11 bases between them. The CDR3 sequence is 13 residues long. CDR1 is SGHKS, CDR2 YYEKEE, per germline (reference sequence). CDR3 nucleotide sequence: TGTGCCAGCGCTTGGGGGGACTCCTACGAGCAGTACGTC. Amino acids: CASAWGDSYEQYV.

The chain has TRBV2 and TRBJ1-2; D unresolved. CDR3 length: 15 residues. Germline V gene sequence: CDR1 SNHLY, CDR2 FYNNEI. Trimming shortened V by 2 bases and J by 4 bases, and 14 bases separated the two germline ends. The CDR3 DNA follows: TGTGCCAGCAGTGAAAGAACACCCCCAAGCTATGGCTACACCTTC. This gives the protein CASSERTPPSYGYTF.

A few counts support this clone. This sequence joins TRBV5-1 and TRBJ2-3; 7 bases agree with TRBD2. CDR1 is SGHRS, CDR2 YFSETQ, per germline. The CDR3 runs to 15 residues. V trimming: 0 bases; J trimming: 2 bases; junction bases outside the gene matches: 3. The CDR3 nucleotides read TGCGCCAGCAGCTTGGCGGGGGGATCCACAGATACGCAGTATTTT. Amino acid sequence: CASSLAGGSTDTQYF.

In DNA form, the CDR3 reads TGCGCCAGCAGCTTCGGGGGGCGAAACACCATATATTTT. Protein product: CASSFGGRNTIYF. The V gene is TRBV5-1, the J gene TRBJ1-3; maybe TRBD1 (6 bases). V was cut by 2 bases and J by 5 bases, with 8 bases left in between. CDR1 is SGHRS, CDR2 YFSETQ, per germline. This CDR3 is 13 amino acids long.

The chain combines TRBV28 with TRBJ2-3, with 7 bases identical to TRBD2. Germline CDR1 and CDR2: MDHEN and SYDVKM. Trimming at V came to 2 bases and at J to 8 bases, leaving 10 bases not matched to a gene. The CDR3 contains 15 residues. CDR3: CASSLHPGGKGTQYF. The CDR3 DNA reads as TGTGCCAGCAGTTTACATCCCGGGGGGAAGGGTACGCAGTATTTT.

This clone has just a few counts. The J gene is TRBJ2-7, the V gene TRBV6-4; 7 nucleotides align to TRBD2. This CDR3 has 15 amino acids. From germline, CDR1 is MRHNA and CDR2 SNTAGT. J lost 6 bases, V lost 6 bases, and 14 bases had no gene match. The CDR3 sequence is CASSPLARDYSEQYF. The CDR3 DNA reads TGTGCCAGCAGCCCCCTCGCCAGGGACTATTCCGAGCAGTACTTC.